These 21 T cell receptor beta chains were all obtained from the same sample, sequenced in a study of shared T cell receptors in the human thymus. Sequencing was performed with immunoSEQ multiplex PCR; in TCRdb, only in-frame clones are kept and a portion is missing. Of hundreds of thousands of clones in the sample, 95% were seen once. The specimen was thymocytes. The receptors shown here come from a human donor.

This rearrangement joins TRBV5-1 to TRBJ2-1, with TRBD1 matching over 10 bases. The V and J ends lost 3 bases and 2 bases, in that order; junction bases with no gene match: 2. The germline V gene encodes CDR1 SGHRS and CDR2 YFSETQ. The CDR3 extends over 15 amino acids. The DNA for the CDR3 is TGCGCCAGCAGCTCGGGACAGGGGACCTACAATGAGCAGTTCTTC. Translation: CASSSGQGTYNEQFF.

The chain joins TRBV5-6 to TRBJ2-1; no clear D gene. Germline CDR1 reads SGHDT; CDR2 reads YYEEEE. Trimming shortened V by 3 bases and J by 8 bases, and 9 bases separated the two germline ends. The CDR3 has 12 residues. The CDR3 sequence: CASSYQRDEQFF. CDR3 coding DNA: TGTGCCAGCAGCTACCAAAGGGATGAGCAGTTCTTC.

This chain connects TRBV6-4 to TRBJ1-2; a weak D match, TRBD1 (6 bases). Germline V CDR1 and CDR2: MRHNA, SNTAGT. V shed 2 bases and J shed 8 bases, with 12 bases lying between them. CDR3 length: 13 residues. The CDR3 protein is CASSDGGHCGYTF. The CDR3 DNA reads TGTGCCAGCAGTGACGGGGGGCACTGCGGCTACACCTTC.

CDR3 DNA sequence: TGTGCCAGCATCCCGGGACGGGCTACTAACTATGGCTACACCTTC. This gives the protein CASIPGRATNYGYTF. The chain links TRBV7-2 to TRBJ1-2; possibly TRBD1 for D (5 bases). The V end was cut by 7 bases, the J end by 0 bases, with 15 bases between. Per germline, CDR1 SGHTA and CDR2 FQGNSA. The CDR3 sequence is 15 residues long.

The chain employs TRBV25-1 and TRBJ2-7, with D uncertain. The CDR3 sequence is 15 residues long. The germline gives CDR1 MGHDK, CDR2 SYGVNS. Trimming stripped 0 bases from V and 2 bases from J, with 11 bases between. The CDR3 loop reads CASSEYEYSPYEQYF. The DNA for the CDR3 is TGTGCCAGCAGTGAATATGAGTACAGCCCCTACGAGCAGTACTTC.

With respect to this clone: The same CDR3 arises from other DNA sequences in this sample as well. This chain links TRBV25-1 with TRBJ1-2; tentatively, D is TRBD1 (6 bases). Germline V gene sequence: CDR1 MGHDK, CDR2 SYGVNS. The V end lost 4 bases, the J end lost 3 bases, and 18 bases lay between the germline ends. The CDR3 length is 16 residues. The CDR3 nucleotides are TGTGCCAGCAGTGCTTACCGGGACAAGGGAGACTATGGCTACACCTTC. Its protein product is CASSAYRDKGDYGYTF.

This clone has just one count. The genes are TRBV14 and TRBJ2-7; D gene unclear. V shed 1 base and J shed 2 bases, with 12 bases lying between them. The CDR3 is 15 amino acids. CDR1 and CDR2 from the germline V gene are SGHDN and FVKESK. This chain's CDR3 is CASSQGCRDTYEQYF. The CDR3, as DNA: TGTGCCAGCAGCCAAGGGTGTCGTGATACCTACGAGCAGTACTTC.

The rearrangement joins TRBV12-5 to TRBJ2-3, with TRBD2 matching 7 bases. Germline CDR1 reads LGHNT; CDR2 reads FRNRAP. V lost 0 bases, J lost 2 bases, and 17 bases stayed unmatched. The CDR3 length is 20 residues. The CDR3 nucleotides are TGTGCTAGTGGTTTGGTACGCCCCAAAAGTGGCGGGAGTCTCACAGATACGCAGTATTTT. Residues: CASGLVRPKSGGSLTDTQYF.

The V call is TRBV6-5, the J call TRBJ1-4; D remains unclear. The V gene lost 0 bases and the J gene lost 8 bases, with 4 bases spanning the gap. The CDR3 has 12 residues. Germline V gene lookup returns CDR1 MNHEY and CDR2 SVGAGI. CDR3 region: CASSYSEEKLFF. The CDR3 DNA follows: TGTGCCAGCAGTTACTCAGAGGAAAAACTGTTTTTT.

This sequence joins TRBV7-9 and TRBJ2-1; 7 bases line up with TRBD2. The CDR3 spans 15 residues. Looked up from germline, CDR1 is SEHNR and CDR2 is FQNEAQ (reference sequence). V was clipped by 5 bases and J by 5 bases; unmatched bases: 9. CDR3 sequence (DNA): TGTGCCAGCAGCCCGACTAGCTTGCCGGACAATGAGCAGTTCTTC. This codes for CASSPTSLPDNEQFF.

V usage is TRBV29-1 and J usage is TRBJ2-1, with no clear D. From germline, CDR1 is SQVTM and CDR2 ANQGSEA. Deletions cut 0 bases from V and 7 bases from J, with 10 bases between. This CDR3 has 13 amino acids. CDR3 DNA sequence: TGCAGCGTTGAAGATCTGGGCCGTAATGAGCAGTTCTTC. It is translated as CSVEDLGRNEQFF.

The V and J genes are TRBV13 and TRBJ2-7; 10 bases are shared with TRBD2. Per the germline V gene, CDR1 is PRHDT and CDR2 is FYEKMQ (reference sequence). V was pared by 0 bases and J by 6 bases, with 5 bases of the junction left unmatched. The CDR3 extends over 15 amino acids. In DNA, the CDR3 is TGTGCCAGCAGCTTAGGTGGGTTAGCGGGAGGCGAGCAGTACTTC. This gives the protein CASSLGGLAGGEQYF. The entire variable domain, with the rest obtained from reference TRBV13 and TRBJ2-7, is as follows: AAGVIQSPRHLIKEKRETATLKCYPIPRHDTVYWYQQGPGQDPQFLISFYEKMQSDKGSIPDRFSAQQFSDYHSELNMSSLELGDSALYFCASSLGGLAGGEQYFGPGTRLTVT.

This sequence joins TRBV27 and TRBJ2-7; 7 nucleotides line up with TRBD1. CDR3 length equals 15 residues. After removal of 6 bases from V and 5 bases from J, the junction contained 13 bases not matched to a gene. Per germline, CDR1 MNHEY and CDR2 SMNVEV (reference sequence). DNA for the CDR3: TGTGCCAGCAGGCTATTCGACAGGGTAGCCGACGAGCAGTACTTC. This encodes CASRLFDRVADEQYF.

This clone showed up just a few times. The V gene is TRBV30, the J gene TRBJ1-1; D unclear. Germline V gives CDR1 GTSNPN, CDR2 SVGIG (reference sequence). This CDR3 has 15 residues. Trimming cost V 2 bases and J 0 bases, with 13 bases left between them. In DNA form, the CDR3 reads TGTGCCTGGAGTTCGGCGGACCAAATGAACACTGAAGCTTTCTTT. This translates into CAWSSADQMNTEAFF.

This clone turned up a few times. This specimen includes other DNA sequences encoding the same CDR3. The V and J genes are TRBV7-9 and TRBJ1-5; no reliable D call. Between the trimmed V and J ends, which lost 1 base and 2 bases, there was a span of 6 bases. CDR1 is SEHNR and CDR2 is FQNEAQ in the germline V gene (reference sequence). CDR3 length equals 14 residues. Here the CDR3 DNA reads TGTGCCAGCAGCTTAGGGCAGGGCAATCAGCCCCAGCATTTT. As protein: CASSLGQGNQPQHF.

V is TRBV18 and J is TRBJ1-3, with a tentative D call TRBD1 (5 bases). This CDR3 contains 18 residues. Looked up from germline, CDR1 is KGHSH and CDR2 is LQKENI. Trimming cost V 2 bases and J 0 bases, with 17 bases left between them. CDR3 loop: CASSPSPRVSSSGNTIYF. The CDR3, as DNA: TGTGCCAGCTCACCAAGCCCCAGGGTATCCAGCTCTGGAAACACCATATATTTT.

The rearrangement links TRBV4-2 to TRBJ2-6; 7 bases align to TRBD1. CDR1 is LGHNA, CDR2 YNFKEQ, per germline. V was clipped by 0 bases and J by 4 bases; unmatched bases: 9. The CDR3 is 18 residues long. For the CDR3, the DNA is TGTGCCAGCAGCCAAGATCGACAGGGCCTTGACGGGGCCAACGTCCTGACTTTC. It encodes CASSQDRQGLDGANVLTF.

This clone was seen only once. The chain uses TRBV10-1 and TRBJ2-5; 15 nucleotides align to TRBD2. This CDR3 contains 16 residues. Unmatched junction bases numbered 3, after V lost 5 bases and J lost 2 bases. From germline, CDR1 is WNHNN and CDR2 SYGVQD (reference sequence). The DNA of the CDR3 is TGCGCCAGCAGTCCCGGGACTAGCGGGAGGCAAGAGACCCAGTACTTC. Its translation is CASSPGTSGRQETQYF.

This clone was detected once. The chain has TRBV5-1 and TRBJ2-5, with D perhaps given as TRBD1 or TRBD2 (5 bases each). Per germline, CDR1 SGHRS and CDR2 YFSETQ. Trimming pared 2 bases from V and 0 bases from J, leaving 14 bases between. The CDR3 is made up of 16 amino acids. The CDR3 DNA sequence: TGCGCCAGCAGCTTTCGTCCAGGGCGGGACCAAGAGACCCAGTACTTC. Protein product: CASSFRPGRDQETQYF.

The CDR3, as DNA: TGTGCCAGTAGTAAGGGGACTAGCGGGAGGGGAACGAAGACAGATACGCAGTATTTT. This sequence encodes CASSKGTSGRGTKTDTQYF. V gene TRBV19 combines with J gene TRBJ2-3; 16 nucleotides agree with TRBD2. Germline CDR1 LNHDA, CDR2 SQIVND (reference sequence). The CDR3 extends over 19 amino acids. With 4 bases clipped from V and 3 bases from J, the junction kept 10 bases outside the gene matches.

This chain joins TRBV5-4 and TRBJ2-7; TRBD1 might be the D (6 bases). CDR1 and CDR2 from the germline V gene are SGHNT and YYREEE (reference sequence). This CDR3 comprises 13 residues. V lost 5 bases to trimming and J lost 7 bases, with 16 bases between them. The CDR3 nucleotides read TGTGCCAGCAGGCGTCTACAGGGTAAAGAGCAGTACTTC. Its protein is CASRRLQGKEQYF.